These T cell receptor beta chains were read from a single sample in a study of control samples from healthy donors and cancer patients. Repertoires were generated with immunoSEQ multiplex PCR, while TCRdb's copy carries only in-frame clones and drops some. The sample contains some 79,000 clones, 89% of which appear only once. Sequenced sample: blood. The receptors shown here come from a man aged 45-65 years in good health. Each CDR3 is given with its conserved first and last residue. A D gene is named only where the DNA matches it firmly. Clone size is shown for a subset of rows, as once, few, many or a class of expanded clone.

NA | TRBJ1-1 | TRBV11-2 | NA | TGTGCCAGCAGCTTAGGCCGGGGGGCTGAAGCTTTCTTT | CASSLGRGAEAFF
NA | TRBJ2-3 | TRBV7-2 | NA | TGTGCCAGCAGCTTTACCGGGAGTTCGTACCGCACAGATACGCAGTATTTT | CASSFTGSSYRTDTQYF
NA | TRBJ2-7 | TRBV2 | NA | TGTGCCAGCAGTGAAGGGGACACCCTCTCCTACGAGCAGTACTTC | CASSEGDTLSYEQYF
TRBD1 | TRBJ2-3 | TRBV30 | NA | TGTGCCTGGTTGCTAGGGACAGGGACAGATACGCAGTATTTT | CAWLLGTGTDTQYF
TRBD1 | TRBJ2-6 | TRBV7-6 | few | TGTGCCAGCAGCTACGGGACAGACCCCTCTGGGGCCAACGTCCTGACTTTC | CASSYGTDPSGANVLTF
NA | TRBJ1-4 | TRBV5-1 | NA | TGCGCCAGCAGACGGGGGACCCCAACTAATGAAAAACTGTTTTTT | CASRRGTPTNEKLFF
NA | TRBJ2-5 | TRBV29-1 | NA | TGCAGCGCCCCACCCCAGTACTTC | CSAPPQYF
NA | TRBJ1-6 | TRBV5-1 | NA | TGCGCCAGCAGCTTGGCCCCAGCAGGGACTCGGTCACCCCTCCACTTT | CASSLAPAGTRSPLHF
NA | TRBJ1-2 | TRBV15 | NA | TGTGCCACCAGCTCAAATCCTACTAACTATGGCTACACCTTC | CATSSNPTNYGYTF
NA | TRBJ2-7 | TRBV7-6 | few | TGTGCCAGCAGCTTAGTGGGCCACGAGCAGTACTTC | CASSLVGHEQYF
NA | TRBJ1-1 | TRBV7-9 | NA | TGTGCCAGCAGCTCGAGGACCTTTTGGACTGAAGCTTTCTTT | CASSSRTFWTEAFF
TRBD1 | TRBJ1-6 | TRBV4-2 | once | TGTGCCAGCAGCCAGTCCGGGACAGGGGGCGCTTATAATTCACCCCTCCACTTT | CASSQSGTGGAYNSPLHF
NA | TRBJ2-5 | TRBV27 | NA | TGTGCCAGCAGTCCGCTGGGGGCCGCGGAGACCCAGTACTTC | CASSPLGAAETQYF
NA | TRBJ2-3 | TRBV2 | NA | TGTGCCACCGGACGGGACCCTCGCACAGATACGCAGTATTTT | CATGRDPRTDTQYF
NA | TRBJ2-2 | TRBV12-2 | NA | TGTGCAAGTCGCTTAGGACTAGCGGGGTTGGGCGGGGAGCTGTTTTTT | CASRLGLAGLGGELFF
NA | TRBJ1-5 | TRBV10-3 | NA | TGTGCCACCGGGGGGGGGAGTAACAATCAGCCCCAGCATTTT | CATGGGSNNQPQHF
NA | TRBJ1-2 | TRBV4-2 | once | TGTGCCAGCAGCCCCGTGGCAGCCATACCTCTCGGCTACACCTTC | CASSPVAAIPLGYTF
NA | TRBJ1-2 | TRBV19 | NA | TGTGCCAGTAGTATACCAGGGTTCTATGGCTACACCTTC | CASSIPGFYGYTF
TRBD2 | TRBJ2-5 | TRBV2 | NA | TGTGCCAGCAAAATGGCGGGGGGGCGCCAAGAGACCCAGTACTTC | CASKMAGGRQETQYF
NA | TRBJ2-1 | TRBV4-3 | NA | TGCGCCAGCAGCCAAGGCTGGGGTAGCAATGAGCAGTTCTTC | CASSQGWGSNEQFF
NA | TRBJ2-7 | TRBV4-2 | NA | TGTGCCAGCAGCCAAGATTCCCAGGGGCAGGGGACCTCCTACGAGCAGTACTTC | CASSQDSQGQGTSYEQYF
NA | TRBJ2-5 | TRBV6-2/TRBV6-3 | NA | TGTGCCAGCAGCTGGAACCCCGCGGACTGGCAAGAGACCCAGTACTTC | CASSWNPADWQETQYF
TRBD2 | TRBJ2-1 | TRBV7-3 | NA | TGTGCCAGCAGCTCCGGCGGGGGTAGGTTAGGGAATGAGCAGTTCTTC | CASSSGGGRLGNEQFF
NA | TRBJ1-4 | TRBV30 | NA | TGTGCCTGGGAGAATGACCCGAGGGAAAAACTGTTTTTT | CAWENDPREKLFF
NA | TRBJ2-5 | TRBV6-5 | NA | TGTGCCAGCAGTTACGGGCCCAGTGGGACCCAGTACTTC | CASSYGPSGTQYF
NA | TRBJ2-7 | TRBV12-3/TRBV12-4 | NA | TGTGCCAGCAGTTTATCAGGGGCCTACGAGCAGTACTTC | CASSLSGAYEQYF
NA | TRBJ1-2 | TRBV5-1 | NA | TGCGCCAGCAGCTTGGGAGAATATGACTACACCTTC | CASSLGEYDYTF
NA | TRBJ2-5 | TRBV6-2/TRBV6-3 | NA | TGTGCCAGCAGTTACTCCCGTCAAGAGACCCAGTACTTC | CASSYSRQETQYF
NA | TRBJ1-1 | TRBV29-1 | NA | TGCAGCGTTCAATTGAAAAATTGGGGGGCCACTGAAGCTTTCTTT | CSVQLKNWGATEAFF
NA | TRBJ2-1 | TRBV30 | NA | TGTGCCTGGACGCTTGCTGGGGGGAATGAGCAGTTCTTC | CAWTLAGGNEQFF
NA | TRBJ2-7 | TRBV21-1 | NA | TGTGCCAGCAGCAAATCCTTCTACGAGCAGTACTTC | CASSKSFYEQYF
NA | TRBJ2-5 | TRBV3-1/TRBV3-2 | NA | TGTGCCAGCAGCCAAGATCAAGGGTGGAGGACCCAGTACTTC | CASSQDQGWRTQYF
TRBD2 | TRBJ2-1 | TRBV30 | NA | TGTGCCTGGAGTTCACTAGCGGGGGGCCGGGCCTACAATGAGCAGTTCTTC | CAWSSLAGGRAYNEQFF
TRBD1 | TRBJ1-5 | TRBV30 | NA | TGTGCCTGGAGTACCCGACAGGGGGATCAGCCCCAGCATTTT | CAWSTRQGDQPQHF
NA | TRBJ2-1 | TRBV2 | few | TGTGCCAGCAGGCCACAGGGTATAGGTGAGCAGTTCTTC | CASRPQGIGEQFF
TRBD1 | TRBJ1-4 | TRBV5-1 | few | TGCGCCAGCAGCCGAGGTCCCAGGGGGGAGGAAAAACTGTTTTTT | CASSRGPRGEEKLFF
NA | TRBJ1-3 | TRBV9 | NA | TGTGCCAGCAGCGTAGGGCGGGCTGGAAACACCATATATTTT | CASSVGRAGNTIYF
NA | TRBJ2-1 | TRBV5-6 | NA | TGTGCCAGCAGCTTGAATTATGGATCCTACAATGAGCAGTTCTTC | CASSLNYGSYNEQFF
NA | TRBJ1-6 | TRBV7-8 | NA | TGTGCCAGCAGTTCTCATAGGGTCAGGTCACCCCTCCACTTT | CASSSHRVRSPLHF